This T cell receptor (beta chain) was captured in a study of shared clonotypes between healthy human individuals. The germline V gene has CDR1 SGHNT and CDR2 YYREEE (reference sequence). The V end was cut by 0 bases, the J end by 0 bases, with 12 bases between. This CDR3 has 16 amino acids. Naive CD8 cells, CD45RO-negative and positively selected for CCR7, excluded terminally differentiated effector memory CD45RA+ cells. Sequencing used immunoSEQ multiplex PCR; TCRdb keeps in-frame clones, though not all of them. This sample has roughly 2,000,000 clones, with about 95% found just once. This receptor was taken from a man younger than 35 in good health. The chain carries TRBV5-4 and TRBJ1-1; no definite D call. Sequencing was carried out using naive CD8+ T cells sorted from blood. CDR3 protein: CASSLVGLGMNTEAFF. CDR3 coding DNA: TGTGCCAGCAGCTTGGTAGGCTTGGGAATGAACACTGAAGCTTTCTTT.